Following are 7 T cell receptor beta chains from one sample sequenced in a study of T-cell reconstitution after alpha-beta-depleted transplantation in children. Unique molecular identifiers tagged the TCRbeta library. TCRdb recomputed calls from the PCR reads with MiXCR, one row per CDR3 protein. This table holds a few hundred thousand distinct CDR3 sequences, approximately 13% found once. The specimen was PBMCs from the stem cell graft donor, collected from the stem cell graft. These receptors all stem from a human donor who donated a stem cell graft to a child with combined immunodeficiency.

In its sample, this clonotype was seen many times. The chain carries TRBV29-1 and TRBJ2-2; perhaps TRBD1 as D (6 bases). V shed 2 bases and J shed 1 base, with 8 bases lying between them. This CDR3 contains 14 residues. The germline V gene has CDR1 SQVTM and CDR2 ANQGSEA. CDR3 sequence (DNA): TGCAGCGTTGAAACAGGGTGGAACACCGGGGAGCTGTTTTTT. As protein: CSVETGWNTGELFF.

This clonotype was seen many times. This chain uses TRBV5-1 with TRBJ2-6; a weak D match, TRBD1 (6 bases). The CDR3 runs 16 residues. V dropped 1 base and J dropped 4 bases, with 12 bases sitting between them. Germline-derived CDR1 and CDR2 are SGHRS and YFSETQ. Here the CDR3 reads CASSLLGAQGANVLTF. The CDR3 bases are TGCGCCAGCAGCTTGTTGGGGGCGCAAGGGGCCAACGTCCTGACTTTC.

The chain combines TRBV5-1 with TRBJ2-7; D is perhaps TRBD1 (5 bases). There are 14 residues in the CDR3. V was clipped by 0 bases and J by 5 bases, with 12 bases between them. Germline CDR1 reads SGHRS; CDR2 reads YFSETQ. As DNA, the CDR3 is TGCGCCAGCAGCTTGGCCGTCCCAGGGAACGAGCAGTACTTC. Its protein product is CASSLAVPGNEQYF.

The gene calls are TRBV19 and TRBJ2-3; maybe TRBD2 (6 bases). V gave up 8 bases and J gave up 1 base, with 10 bases separating them. The germline V gene has CDR1 LNHDA and CDR2 SQIVND (reference sequence). The CDR3 spans 13 residues. CDR3: CASGSGGTDTQYF. The CDR3 DNA reads TGTGCCAGTGGTTCGGGGGGCACAGATACGCAGTATTTT.

As concerns this clonotype: This may be a read error: a much more frequent sequence differs by one nucleotide. The chain carries TRBV20-1 and TRBJ2-7; D tentatively fits TRBD1 or TRBD2 (6 bases each). CDR1 and CDR2 (germline): DFQATT, SNEGSKA (reference sequence). This CDR3 is built from 12 residues. CDR3 amino acids: CCARGAAYEQYF. DNA of the CDR3: TGCTGTGCTAGGGGGGCGGCCTACGAGCAGTACTTC.

This clonotype was counted many times. The V and J genes are TRBV29-1 and TRBJ1-1; D is uncertain. This CDR3 is built from 12 residues. V was clipped by 4 bases and J by 6 bases, with 12 bases between them. Per germline, CDR1 SQVTM and CDR2 ANQGSEA. This CDR3 reads CSVVWVGAEAFF. The CDR3 region has the DNA TGCAGCGTTGTTTGGGTAGGAGCTGAAGCTTTCTTT.

The sample holds many counts of this clonotype. This chain connects TRBV6-1 to TRBJ2-6, with D perhaps matching TRBD1 or TRBD2 (5 bases each). V was cut by 6 bases and J by 0 bases, with 12 bases left in between. CDR3 length: 16 residues. Germline CDR1 reads MNHNS; CDR2 reads SASEGT. CDR3 protein: CASSLEGNSGANVLTF. Written as DNA, the CDR3 is TGTGCCAGCAGCCTCGAGGGGAACTCTGGGGCCAACGTCCTGACTTTC.